This T cell receptor (beta chain) was captured in a study of T-cell memory formation after mild COVID-19. This clonotype was picked up a small number of times. No antigen is known for it. Study conclusions and caveats: Whereas later expanders leaned CD4+, clones contracting day 15 to 85 showed a balanced CD4/CD8 makeup.

Germline CDR1 and CDR2: SGHKS and YYEKEE (reference sequence). CDR3 size: 15 residues. The V gene lost 0 bases and the J gene lost 0 bases, with 9 bases spanning the gap. TCRdb passed the 5' RACE reads through MiXCR, listing each CDR3 protein once. Among about 560,000 distinct CDR3 sequences listed, roughly 17% were seen once. This clonotype was obtained from an adult woman who had mild COVID-19 (a few samples of this study predate the infection). Cell type and time point are not known. The sequenced material came from PBMCs or a T cell subset sorted from them (not recorded which). The chain combines TRBV5-5 with TRBJ1-2; D unclear. CDR3 nucleotides: TGTGCCAGCAGCTTGGTAGCAGTTACTAACTATGGCTACACCTTC. As protein: CASSLVAVTNYGYTF.